Detailed here is one T cell receptor beta chain. In the original processing: Cell counts per sample came from amplifying reference gene primers. The assay was immunoSEQ multiplex PCR, and TCRdb's table has in-frame clones only and misses some. The V and J calls and clone size were taken over from that table, and D and trimming were inferred from the DNA. The sample includes hundreds of thousands of clones, 80% to 90% of them seen just once. This sample was included in a study of blood T cell repertoires in COVID-19. CDR1 is MNHEY, CDR2 SVGEGT, per germline. The length of the CDR3 is 12 residues. V was clipped by 5 bases and J by 0 bases, with 5 bases between them.

The sequenced sample was PBMCs or T cells enriched from blood (not recorded which). The TCR sequence derives from a woman under 30 who had recovered from COVID-19. This sequence joins TRBV6-2 or TRBV6-3 and TRBJ2-7; weak D call: TRBD1 (5 bases). CDR3 DNA sequence: TGTGCCAGCAGTAGGGGCTCCTACGAGCAGTACTTC. Translating gives CASSRGSYEQYF.